This T cell receptor beta chain stems from a study of T cell responses to AZD1222 COVID-19 vaccine. TCRdb's copy holds only in-frame clones and misses some; the assay was immunoSEQ multiplex PCR. The sample lists 95,000 to 150,000 clones; around 92% were seen once. This clonotype was sampled from an adult in good health. The sequencing here drew on peripheral blood, taken on day 0 of AZD1222 vaccination.

The CDR3 sequence: CASRRGLISGANVLTF. DNA for the CDR3: TGCGCCAGCCGCAGGGGGCTAATCTCTGGGGCCAACGTCCTGACTTTC. V and J are TRBV5-1 and TRBJ2-6, with TRBD1 matching over 8 bases. V lost 7 bases to trimming and J lost 0 bases; unmatched junction nucleotides: 6. The CDR3 runs 16 residues. CDR1 and CDR2 from the germline V gene are SGHRS and YFSETQ.